This T cell receptor beta chain originates from a study of T cells of healthy individuals. This clonotype showed up just a few times. TCRdb reanalysed the 5' RACE reads using MiXCR and keeps one entry per CDR3 protein. The sample yields about 57,000 distinct CDR3 sequences, about a sixth seen once. There are 13 residues in the CDR3. Germline CDR1 reads MRHNA; CDR2 reads SNTAGT. The V gene lost 3 bases and the J gene lost 8 bases, with 10 bases spanning the gap. V gene TRBV6-4 combines with J gene TRBJ1-4, with a tentative D call TRBD1 (6 bases). The receptor's source is a human donor in good health. In DNA form, the CDR3 reads TGTGCCAGCAGTGAACAGGGAGGCGAAAAACTGTTTTTT. Translation gives CASSEQGGEKLFF.